This paragraph covers one T cell receptor beta chain sequence. Enrolled through a virtual design, the participants were between 18 and 89 years of age and came from under 25 US areas. These data come from a study of blood T cell repertoires in COVID-19. Germline lookup yields CDR1 SGDLS and CDR2 YYNGEE. Trimming took off 6 bases at V and 6 bases at J, with 13 bases between the two ends. This CDR3 is 12 amino acids long. Libraries were prepared by immunoSEQ multiplex PCR; TCRdb keeps only in-frame clonotypes and omits some of them. Seen here are 250,000 to 350,000 clones, around 88% observed once, and the top ten hold about 6%.

Sequencing used PBMCs or T cells enriched from blood (not recorded which). The chain links TRBV9 to TRBJ2-7; possibly TRBD2 for D (6 bases). This clonotype was obtained from a woman aged 40 to 50 who had recovered from COVID-19. The CDR3 sequence: CASNNNGGEQYF. Here the CDR3 DNA reads TGTGCCAGCAATAATAACGGGGGCGAGCAGTACTTC. The full variable domain, in which reference TRBV9 and TRBJ2-7 provide the parts outside the CDR3, is DSGVTQTPKHLITATGQRVTLRCSPRSGDLSVYWYQQSLDQGLQFLIQYYNGEERAKGNILERFSAQQFPDLHSELNLSSLELGDSALYFCASNNNGGEQYFGPGTRLTVT.